This TCR beta chain is drawn from a study of T cell repertoires in aging, cancer and after chemotherapy. Overall study context: Repeat sampling of healthy donors over several months to years showed clear clonal overlap. Some 9.4 million TCR reads made up the full dataset. Study-wide findings and caveats: The repertoire data cannot show anything about immunological memory following chemotherapy. Untreated cancer patients had significantly lower blood TCR diversity than age-matched healthy donors.

Germline values: CDR1 SGHNT, CDR2 YYREEE (reference sequence). The CDR3 is made up of 16 amino acids. With V trimmed by 0 bases and J by 2 bases, 3 bases remained unmatched. Amplification of TCR beta used genomic DNA extracted from peripheral blood. TRB rearrangements spanning V, D and J were amplified using mixed TRB-A/B primers. TCRdb recomputed calls from the multiplex PCR reads with MiXCR, one row per CDR3 protein. The repertoire holds some 8,100 distinct CDR3 sequences, with 37% as singletons. To note about this clonotype: Its specificity is unknown.

The rearrangement joins TRBV5-4 to TRBJ2-3; 10 bases fit TRBD2. Source material: blood. This receptor was taken from a human donor in good health. The CDR3 nucleotides are TGTGCCAGCAGCTTGGGTAGCGGGGGGAACACAGATACGCAGTATTTT. This translates into CASSLGSGGNTDTQYF.